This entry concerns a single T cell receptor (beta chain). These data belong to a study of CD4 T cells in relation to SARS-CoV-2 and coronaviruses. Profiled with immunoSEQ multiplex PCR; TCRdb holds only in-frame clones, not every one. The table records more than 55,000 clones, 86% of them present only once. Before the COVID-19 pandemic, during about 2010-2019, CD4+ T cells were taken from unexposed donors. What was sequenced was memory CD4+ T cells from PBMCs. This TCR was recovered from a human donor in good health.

The CDR3 sequence is CASSTDRGGNQPQHF. The CDR3 region has the DNA TGTGCCAGTAGTACGGACAGGGGTGGCAATCAGCCCCAGCATTTT. The chain carries TRBV19 and TRBJ1-5, with TRBD1 matching 9 bases. The CDR3 sequence is 15 residues long. J gave up 2 bases and V 4 bases, and 3 bases lay outside the gene matches. Germline values: CDR1 LNHDA, CDR2 SQIVND (reference sequence).